This is a list of T cell receptor beta chains from one sample in a study of cytomegalovirus exposure and HLA in healthy donors. Assay: immunoSEQ multiplex PCR; the TCRdb copy retains only in-frame clones and omits some. Among some 140,000 clones listed, 80% were seen once. Input material: PBMCs. The receptor source for this set is a young man in good health and CMV-seronegative. The CDR3 runs from the conserved cysteine through the conserved F or W. Fields, in order: D gene, J gene, clone size, V gene, CDR3 protein, CDR3 DNA. A D gene is named only where the DNA matches it firmly. Clone size appears in some rows only: once, few, many, or a class for an expanded clone.

TRBD1	TRBJ2-7	-	TRBV18	CASSEVGQSSYEQYF	TGTGCCAGCTCAGAGGTGGGACAGAGCTCCTACGAGCAGTACTTC
TRBD1	TRBJ2-3	-	TRBV7-6	CASSTPPGTGSDTQYF	TGTGCCAGCAGCACCCCCCCCGGGACAGGGTCAGATACGCAGTATTTT
-	TRBJ1-2	once	TRBV15	CATSRPTGDGYTF	TGTGCCACCAGCAGACCTACAGGCGATGGCTACACCTTC
TRBD2	TRBJ2-1	-	TRBV7-9	CASSFRSASGINEQFF	TGTGCCAGCAGCTTCAGGTCGGCTAGCGGGATTAATGAGCAGTTCTTC
-	TRBJ2-7	few	TRBV6-6	CASRDSYYYEQYF	TGTGCCAGCAGGGACTCCTATTACTACGAGCAGTACTTC
-	TRBJ1-4	-	TRBV16	CASSQSFLPATNEKLFF	TGTGCCAGCAGCCAATCTTTCCTCCCCGCAACTAATGAAAAACTGTTTTTT
TRBD2	TRBJ2-5	-	TRBV28	CATARGSGSGEETQYF	TGTGCCACCGCCCGGGGGAGCGGGAGTGGGGAAGAGACCCAGTACTTC
-	TRBJ2-2	once	TRBV30	CASQGQSQTGELFF	TGTGCCTCCCAGGGGCAGTCTCAAACCGGGGAGCTGTTTTTT
-	TRBJ1-2	-	TRBV11-2	CASSIIRTADNYGYTF	TGTGCCAGCAGCATCATCAGGACAGCGGATAACTATGGCTACACCTTC
TRBD1	TRBJ1-3	once	TRBV5-1	CASSLGQGASGNTIYF	TGCGCCAGCAGCTTGGGACAGGGGGCGTCTGGAAACACCATATATTTT
TRBD2	TRBJ2-5	-	TRBV10-3	CAIKAGGLAEQETQYF	TGTGCCATCAAGGCAGGGGGACTAGCGGAACAAGAGACCCAGTACTTC
TRBD2	TRBJ2-7	-	TRBV27	CASKPAGSQEQYF	TGTGCCAGCAAGCCAGCGGGGAGCCAAGAGCAGTACTTC
-	TRBJ2-7	-	TRBV6-1	CASTQGGRFSYGQYF	TGTGCCAGCACTCAGGGAGGCAGGTTCTCCTACGGGCAGTACTTC
-	TRBJ2-1	-	TRBV28	CASTQGQKDEQFF	TGTGCCAGCACTCAGGGGCAAAAGGATGAGCAGTTCTTC
-	TRBJ1-2	-	TRBV9	CASSVTRERSNYGYTF	TGTGCCAGCAGCGTTACCAGGGAAAGGAGTAACTATGGCTACACCTTC
-	TRBJ1-6	-	TRBV10-3	CAITPGTDSPLHF	TGTGCCATCACCCCGGGGACTGATTCACCCCTCCACTTT
-	TRBJ2-3	-	TRBV19	CASSIDSLQGWTDTQYF	TGTGCCAGTAGTATAGATTCGTTGCAGGGTTGGACAGATACGCAGTATTTT
TRBD2	TRBJ2-3	once	TRBV7-2	CASSSRTSGSGTDTQYF	TGTGCCAGCAGCTCCCGGACTAGCGGGAGTGGTACAGATACGCAGTATTTT
TRBD1	TRBJ1-4	-	TRBV7-9	CASSRDSEKLFF	TGTGCCAGCAGCAGGGACAGTGAAAAACTGTTTTTT
TRBD2	TRBJ2-3	-	TRBV10-1	CASSTSGRADTQYF	TGCGCCAGCAGTACTAGCGGGAGAGCAGATACGCAGTATTTT
TRBD1	TRBJ2-3	-	TRBV6-1	CASREGTGMTTQYF	TGTGCCAGCAGGGAGGGGACAGGGATGACGACGCAGTATTTT
-	TRBJ2-7	-	TRBV27	CASSPQGRAYEQYF	TGTGCCAGCAGCCCGCAGGGGCGAGCCTACGAGCAGTACTTC
-	TRBJ2-7	-	TRBV5-1	CASSLAGRGSVQYF	TGCGCCAGCAGCTTGGCAGGGCGAGGCTCGGTGCAGTACTTC
-	TRBJ1-5	-	TRBV27	CASRLGRNQGPQHF	TGTGCCAGCAGACTGGGCAGGAATCAAGGGCCCCAGCATTTT
-	TRBJ1-1	-	TRBV5-1	CASTQNTEAFF	TGCGCCAGCACCCAGAACACTGAAGCTTTCTTT
-	TRBJ1-3	few	TRBV6-6	CAIGLEDTIYF	TGTGCCATCGGACTGGAGGACACCATATATTTT
TRBD1	TRBJ2-7	-	TRBV7-2	CASSLYGTGPTF	TGTGCCAGCAGCTTATACGGGACAGGGCCAACTTTC
-	TRBJ1-2	-	TRBV30	CAWSRLGAGDYGYTF	TGTGCCTGGAGTAGGTTGGGAGCGGGGGACTATGGCTACACCTTC
TRBD1	TRBJ1-1	-	TRBV5-5	CASSWTGEEAFF	TGTGCCAGCAGCTGGACAGGGGAGGAAGCTTTCTTT
-	TRBJ2-7	-	TRBV9	CASSVGWGPYEQYF	TGTGCCAGCAGCGTGGGGTGGGGGCCCTACGAGCAGTACTTC
TRBD1	TRBJ2-2	many	TRBV11-2	CASSFTGGHTGELFF	TGTGCCAGCAGCTTCACAGGGGGCCACACCGGGGAGCTGTTTTTT
-	TRBJ2-3	once	TRBV5-1	CASEDPGSTDTQYF	TGCGCCAGCGAAGATCCAGGGAGCACAGATACGCAGTATTTT
-	TRBJ1-2	-	TRBV10-3	CAITPQAERYGYTF	TGTGCCATCACCCCTCAAGCGGAACGGTATGGCTACACCTTC
-	TRBJ2-7	-	TRBV7-9	CASSLGRDSYEQYF	TGTGCCAGCAGCTTAGGACGGGACTCCTACGAGCAGTACTTC
-	TRBJ1-1	-	TRBV4-3	CASSRDPGDTEAFF	TGCGCCAGCAGCCGGGACCCAGGGGACACTGAAGCTTTCTTT
TRBD2	TRBJ2-3	-	TRBV9	CASSLAGSTDTQYF	TGTGCCAGCAGCCTAGCGGGGAGCACAGATACGCAGTATTTT
TRBD2	TRBJ2-1	once	TRBV30	CAWSRLAGGVQQFF	TGTGCCTGGAGTCGACTAGCGGGAGGGGTGCAGCAGTTCTTC
-	TRBJ2-7	-	TRBV18	CASSPPATDEQYF	TGTGCCAGCTCACCACCAGCGACAGACGAGCAGTACTTC
TRBD1	TRBJ2-5	-	TRBV10-3	CATRGQVQETQYF	TGTGCCACTCGCGGACAGGTCCAAGAGACCCAGTACTTC
TRBD2	TRBJ2-1	-	TRBV6-6	CASTPGGHNNEQFF	TGTGCCAGCACCCCGGGAGGCCATAACAATGAGCAGTTCTTC
-	TRBJ1-5	few	TRBV5-6	CASSFTGREDQPQHF	TGTGCCAGCAGCTTTACGGGCAGGGAGGATCAGCCCCAGCATTTT
-	TRBJ1-5	-	TRBV5-6	CASSLGRQPQHF	TGTGCCAGCAGCTTGGGGCGGCAGCCCCAGCATTTT
TRBD1	TRBJ1-5	-	TRBV5-8	CASSATRTGEGQPQHF	TGTGCCAGCAGCGCCACCCGGACAGGGGAGGGTCAGCCCCAGCATTTT
-	TRBJ2-1	few	TRBV21-1	CASRGLAGGPKENEQFF	TGTGCCAGCAGAGGACTAGCGGGAGGGCCGAAAGAGAATGAGCAGTTCTTC
TRBD2	TRBJ2-7	few	TRBV4-2	CASSQIPGLAGKPSYEQYF	TGTGCCAGCAGCCAGATCCCGGGACTAGCGGGGAAACCCTCCTACGAGCAGTACTTC
TRBD2	TRBJ2-1	-	TRBV6-1	CASSERAGVTDEQFF	TGTGCCAGCAGTGAACGGGCGGGAGTAACGGATGAGCAGTTCTTC
-	TRBJ1-2	-	TRBV10-3	CAISESAGLGRYGYTF	TGTGCCATCAGTGAGTCTGCGGGTTTAGGCCGCTATGGCTACACCTTC
-	TRBJ1-1	-	TRBV28	CASSWLGAEAFF	TGTGCCAGCAGTTGGCTCGGGGCTGAAGCTTTCTTT
TRBD1	TRBJ2-1	-	TRBV4-1	CASSQLSTGWNEQFF	TGCGCCAGCAGCCAACTATCGACAGGGTGGAATGAGCAGTTCTTC
TRBD2	TRBJ2-3	few	TRBV29-1	CSVAGGVADTQYF	TGCAGCGTCGCGGGAGGGGTGGCAGATACGCAGTATTTT